Listed below are T cell receptor beta chains from one sample, sequenced in a study of T cells in Graves' hyperthyroidism and ophthalmopathy. From the multiplex PCR reads, TCRdb called clonotypes with MiXCR, one entry per CDR3 protein. The table lists approximately 590,000 distinct CDR3 sequences, approximately 15% of them singletons. The sample taken for sequencing was blood. The receptors stem from a woman in her thirties with Graves' hyperthyroidism. CDR3s include the opening cysteine and the closing phenylalanine or tryptophan. A D gene is named only where the DNA matches it firmly. Clone size is shown for a subset of rows, as once, few, many or a class of expanded clone.

V gene	clone size	J gene	D gene	CDR3 DNA	CDR3 protein
TRBV11-2	many	TRBJ2-7	TRBD2	TGTGCCAGCAGCTTAGATCGGTATAGCGGGAGCTCCTACGAGCAGTACTTC	CASSLDRYSGSSYEQYF
TRBV24-1	many	TRBJ1-1	NA	TGTGCCACCAGTGCGCGGCCCAAAGGTGGAACTGAAGCTTTCTTT	CATSARPKGGTEAFF
TRBV20-1	few	TRBJ1-5	NA	TGCAGTGCTAGAGAGCTGGGGGAGGATCAGCCCCAGCATTTT	CSARELGEDQPQHF
TRBV6-2/TRBV6-3	few	TRBJ2-5	TRBD1	TGTGCCAGCAGTTACTCCTCCGAGGGGGCGGGTGGCCAAGAGACCCAGTACTTC	CASSYSSEGAGGQETQYF
TRBV27	many	TRBJ2-1	NA	TGTGCCAGCAGTGGGACCGTCAATGAGCAGTTCTTC	CASSGTVNEQFF
TRBV27	NA	TRBJ1-2	NA	TGTGCCAGCAGTGCTAGGGGGGAAAACTATGGCTACACCTTC	CASSARGENYGYTF
TRBV11-1	many	TRBJ2-1	NA	TGTGCCAGCAGCTTGGGGCGGGAAAACAATGAGCAGTTCTTC	CASSLGRENNEQFF
TRBV12-3/TRBV12-4	NA	TRBJ2-7	NA	TGTGCCAGCAGTTTAACCCCGACTCGATCCCACGAGCAGTACTTC	CASSLTPTRSHEQYF
TRBV7-3	few	TRBJ1-2	NA	TGTGCCAGCAGCTCGTCTGGGGCCCTCTCCTATGGCTACACCTTC	CASSSSGALSYGYTF
TRBV6-5	many	TRBJ2-2	NA	TGTGCCAGCAGTTACCTCGGGGGATCCTACGAGCTGTTTTTT	CASSYLGGSYELFF
TRBV4-2	NA	TRBJ1-2	NA	TGTGCCAGCAGCCAACGGACCCTTGAACGGGGAGGCTACACCTTC	CASSQRTLERGGYTF
TRBV5-1	many	TRBJ2-1	NA	TGCGCCAGCAGTGGGGACTACAATGAGCAGTTCTTC	CASSGDYNEQFF
TRBV6-2/TRBV6-3	many	TRBJ2-7	TRBD2	TGTGCCAGCAGTTACGGGGGGACTAGCGCCTCCTACGAGCAGTACTTC	CASSYGGTSASYEQYF
TRBV5-5	few	TRBJ2-7	TRBD2	TGTGCCAGCAGCTTGATTAGCGGGACTAGCGGTTGGAGCTCCTACGAGCAGTACTTC	CASSLISGTSGWSSYEQYF
TRBV28	many	TRBJ2-1	NA	TGTGCCAGCAGTAGGGACTTCGGGAATGAGCAGTTCTTC	CASSRDFGNEQFF
TRBV20-1	NA	TRBJ1-2	NA	TGCAGTGCGCGCACGTCAGAAAACTATGGCTACACCTTC	CSARTSENYGYTF
TRBV7-8	many	TRBJ1-1	NA	TGTGCCAGCAGCCTTACATGGGGCGCTGAAGCTTTCTTT	CASSLTWGAEAFF
TRBV2	NA	TRBJ2-1	TRBD2	TGTGCCAGCAGTGACTCTATTAGCGGGCTTTCCTACAATGAGCAGTTCTTC	CASSDSISGLSYNEQFF
TRBV6-2/TRBV6-3	many	TRBJ2-1	TRBD2	TGTGCCAGCAGTTCACTTCTAGCGGCCTCCTACAATGAGCAGTTCTTC	CASSSLLAASYNEQFF
TRBV12-3/TRBV12-4	many	TRBJ2-4	NA	TGTGCCAGCAGTTTTGGACAGAGAGGAAAAAACATTCAGTACTTC	CASSFGQRGKNIQYF
TRBV7-2	many	TRBJ2-7	NA	TGTGCCAGCAGCTTAGCCCCTGGCTACGAGCAGTACTTC	CASSLAPGYEQYF
TRBV7-2	many	TRBJ1-1	NA	TGTGCCAGCAGCTCCTTCCTAACGGTGAACACTGAAGCTTTCTTT	CASSSFLTVNTEAFF
TRBV24-1	NA	TRBJ2-3	NA	TGTGCCACCAGTCCGGCAGGGGAGGGCACAGATACGCAGTATTTT	CATSPAGEGTDTQYF
TRBV2	many	TRBJ2-1	NA	TGTGCCAGCAGTCCGTCGTTCTACAATGAGCAGTTCTTC	CASSPSFYNEQFF
TRBV30	many	TRBJ1-5	NA	TGTGCCTGGAGTGTACAACAGGGCGGTCAGCCCCAGCATTTT	CAWSVQQGGQPQHF
TRBV11-2	many	TRBJ2-3	TRBD2	TGTGCCAGCAGCTTAGTAGGCGGGAGGCCCCGTGCTAGCACAGATACGCAGTATTTT	CASSLVGGRPRASTDTQYF
TRBV6-2/TRBV6-3	NA	TRBJ1-2	NA	TGTGCCAGCAGTTACCTTGCAGGCTTTGGCTATGGCTACACCTTC	CASSYLAGFGYGYTF
TRBV2	NA	TRBJ2-7	TRBD2	TGTGCCAGCAGGAAGACTAGCGGGAGTGGGCACGAGCAGTACTTC	CASRKTSGSGHEQYF
TRBV20-1	many	TRBJ2-7	TRBD1	TGCAGTGCACGACAGGGGGCCTACGAGCAGTACTTC	CSARQGAYEQYF
TRBV7-2	NA	TRBJ2-3	TRBD1	TGTGCCAGCAGCCGTACTACTGGACAGGGGGCAACAGATACGCAGTATTTT	CASSRTTGQGATDTQYF
TRBV13	once	TRBJ2-1	TRBD2	TGTGCCAGCAGCCCCCCCGGGACTATCGGGAGGGCGGCGTTGGATGAGCAGTTCTTC	CASSPPGTIGRAALDEQFF
TRBV9	NA	TRBJ2-7	NA	TGTGCCAGCAGCCCAGGGGACTTGAGCTCCTACGAGCAGTACTTC	CASSPGDLSSYEQYF
TRBV24-1	many	TRBJ2-1	TRBD2	TGTGCCACCAGTGAAGATGGCCGGGACTATGGCTCCTACAATGAGCAGTTCTTC	CATSEDGRDYGSYNEQFF
TRBV3-1	many	TRBJ1-2	NA	TGTGCCAGCAGCCAGGTAACCCATGGCTACACCTTC	CASSQVTHGYTF
TRBV3-1	few	TRBJ2-3	TRBD1	TGTGCCAGCAGCTTCCTGTACAGGGGTTTAGGGCCAGGTGATACGCAGTATTTT	CASSFLYRGLGPGDTQYF
TRBV29-1	many	TRBJ2-2	NA	TGCAGCGTTGGTCAGAACACCGGGGAGCTGTTTTTT	CSVGQNTGELFF
TRBV24-1	NA	TRBJ2-3	NA	TGTGCCACCAGCGGTCCCGGGAGTGGTTTCACAGATACGCAGTATTTT	CATSGPGSGFTDTQYF
TRBV18	few	TRBJ2-1	NA	TGTGCCAGCTCACTTGATAGCGGTACCTTTCTTGAGCAGTTCTTC	CASSLDSGTFLEQFF
TRBV27	many	TRBJ2-7	TRBD2	TGTGCCAGCAGGGGGGGGGCGGGAGGTAGCTACGAGCAGTACTTC	CASRGGAGGSYEQYF
TRBV27	NA	TRBJ2-7	NA	TGTGCCAGCAGCACAGCTAACCGCGAGCAGTACTTC	CASSTANREQYF
TRBV7-9	many	TRBJ2-1	TRBD1	TGTGCCAGCAGCTTATCGAGGGGACAGGGGAAAAACAATGAGCAGTTCTTC	CASSLSRGQGKNNEQFF
TRBV5-5	many	TRBJ1-1	NA	TGTGCCAGCAGCTGGGACGGAATCCGTGAAGCTTTCTTT	CASSWDGIREAFF
TRBV5-5	NA	TRBJ1-5	NA	TGTGCCAGCAGCTTGCGGGCTTCTCAGCCCCAGCATTTT	CASSLRASQPQHF
TRBV30	many	TRBJ2-4	NA	TGTGCCTGGAAGGGGGAGGCCAAAAACATTCAGTACTTC	CAWKGEAKNIQYF
TRBV3-1	few	TRBJ1-6	NA	TGTGCCAGCAGCCATCGCCCGACCCTCGCGACATCACCCCTCCACTTT	CASSHRPTLATSPLHF
TRBV28	many	TRBJ2-7	NA	TGTGCCAGCAGCCGGGGGGACAAAGGCACCTACGAGCAGTACTTC	CASSRGDKGTYEQYF
TRBV20-1	NA	TRBJ2-2	TRBD2	TGCAGTGCTAGAGATCGGCTAGCGGGAGTCGGGGAGCTGTTTTTT	CSARDRLAGVGELFF
TRBV7-2	NA	TRBJ1-5	TRBD1	TGTGCCAGCAGTGATCCCGGACAGGGCCAGCCCCAGCATTTT	CASSDPGQGQPQHF
TRBV7-3	many	TRBJ1-1	NA	TGTGCCAGCAGCTTAGATGGGGGAGCGACTGAAGCTTTCTTT	CASSLDGGATEAFF
TRBV12-3/TRBV12-4	many	TRBJ1-4	NA	TGTGCCAGCAGCCCGCTCAGGGGTGGGGAAAAACTGTTTTTT	CASSPLRGGEKLFF
TRBV7-7	NA	TRBJ2-2	TRBD1	TGTGCCAGCAGCTCTTACCCGGACAGGGGAAACACCGGGGAGCTGTTTTTT	CASSSYPDRGNTGELFF
TRBV6-2/TRBV6-3	many	TRBJ2-1	NA	TGTGCCAGCAGTTACTCGATCGGGAGCTCCTACAATGAGCAGTTCTTC	CASSYSIGSSYNEQFF
TRBV7-9	many	TRBJ2-1	TRBD1	TGTGCCAGCAGCTTATCCGGGACAGGGGGAGATGAGCAGTTCTTC	CASSLSGTGGDEQFF
TRBV20-1	many	TRBJ1-5	NA	TGCAGTGCTAGACAGGATTCCAATCAGCCCCAGCATTTT	CSARQDSNQPQHF
TRBV11-2	many	TRBJ2-1	TRBD2	TGTGCCAGCAGTTCCTCTAGCGGGAGGGACAATGAGCAGTTCTTC	CASSSSSGRDNEQFF
TRBV9	many	TRBJ2-1	TRBD2	TGTGCCAGCACCCGATTAGCGGGAGGCCCCCCTGAGCAGTTCTTC	CASTRLAGGPPEQFF
TRBV30	many	TRBJ2-5	TRBD2	TGTGCCTGGAGTAGATTAGCGGGAGCAGAGACCCAGTACTTC	CAWSRLAGAETQYF